The present T cell receptor beta chain was sequenced within a study of CD8 T cells in ankylosing spondylitis. Whole-study findings and limits: From matched ankylosing spondylitis synovial fluid, disease-linked clones were reportedly recovered at significantly enriched levels.

Only a few counts were recorded for this clonotype. What it binds is unknown. Germline V gene sequence: CDR1 WSHSY, CDR2 SAAADI. The CDR3 runs 15 residues. Trimming took 11 bases from V and 0 from J, leaving 17 bases between them. Quantitative molecular-barcoded 5'-RACE generated the TCR beta libraries. MiXCR was run by TCRdb on the 5' RACE reads, yielding one entry per CDR3 protein. Of under 200,000 distinct CDR3 sequences listed, around a tenth were seen once; the top ten hold 25% to 30%. Sample: blood, either unsorted or a sorted T cell fraction (not recorded which). The TCR was taken from a male donor with ankylosing spondylitis or in good health (not recorded which). The gene calls are TRBV10-2 and TRBJ1-3; no reliable D call. CDR3: CASQGGLGSGNTIYF. The CDR3 DNA follows: TGCGCCTCCCAAGGTGGTCTAGGCTCTGGAAACACCATATATTTT.